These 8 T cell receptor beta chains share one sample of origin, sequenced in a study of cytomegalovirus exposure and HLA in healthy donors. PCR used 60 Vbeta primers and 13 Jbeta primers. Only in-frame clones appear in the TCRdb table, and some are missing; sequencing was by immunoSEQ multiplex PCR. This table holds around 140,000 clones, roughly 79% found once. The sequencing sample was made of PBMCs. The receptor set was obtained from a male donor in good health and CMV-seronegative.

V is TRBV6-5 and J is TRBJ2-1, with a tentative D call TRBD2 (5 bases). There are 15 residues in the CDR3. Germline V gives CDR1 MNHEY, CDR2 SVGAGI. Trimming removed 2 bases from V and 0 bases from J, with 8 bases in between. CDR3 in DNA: TGTGCCAGCAGTTACACGGGGAGCTCCTACAATGAGCAGTTCTTC. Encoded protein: CASSYTGSSYNEQFF.

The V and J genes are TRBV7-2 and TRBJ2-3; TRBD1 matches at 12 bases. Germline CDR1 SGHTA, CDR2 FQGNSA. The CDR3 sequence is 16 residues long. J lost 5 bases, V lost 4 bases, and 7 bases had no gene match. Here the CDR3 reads CASSSGTGGAGDTQYF. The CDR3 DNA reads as TGTGCCAGCAGCTCCGGGACAGGGGGCGCGGGAGATACGCAGTATTTT.

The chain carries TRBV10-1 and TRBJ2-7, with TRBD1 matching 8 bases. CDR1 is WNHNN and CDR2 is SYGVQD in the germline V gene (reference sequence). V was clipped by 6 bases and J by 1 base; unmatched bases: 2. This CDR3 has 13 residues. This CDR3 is CASSGQGSYEQYF. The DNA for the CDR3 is TGCGCCAGCAGCGGACAGGGTTCCTACGAGCAGTACTTC.

The CDR3: CASSLERTSGGAGTQYF. The CDR3 DNA follows: TGTGCCAGCAGCTTAGAGAGGACTAGCGGGGGGGCCGGGACCCAGTACTTC. V is TRBV11-3 and J is TRBJ2-5; TRBD2 matches at 15 bases. The CDR3 is made up of 17 amino acids. CDR1 SGHNT and CDR2 YENEEA come from the germline V gene. V dropped 0 bases and J dropped 7; count of bases not matched to a gene: 6.

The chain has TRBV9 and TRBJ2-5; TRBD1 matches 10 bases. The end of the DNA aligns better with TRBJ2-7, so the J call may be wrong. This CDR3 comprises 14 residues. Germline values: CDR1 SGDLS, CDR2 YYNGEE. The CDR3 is CASSYGQGDYEQYF. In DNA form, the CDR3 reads TGTGCCAGCAGCTACGGACAGGGGGATTACGAGCAGTACTTC.

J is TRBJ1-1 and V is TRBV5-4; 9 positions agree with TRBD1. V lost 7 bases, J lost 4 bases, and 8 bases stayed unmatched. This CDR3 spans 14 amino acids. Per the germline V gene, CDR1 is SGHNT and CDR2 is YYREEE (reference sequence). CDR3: CASGLQGAGTEAFF. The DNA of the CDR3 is TGTGCCAGCGGCCTACAGGGGGCTGGCACTGAAGCTTTCTTT.

The CDR3 DNA reads as TGTGCCAGCAGCCTGACTAGCGGGGATACAGATACGCAGTATTTT. This sequence encodes CASSLTSGDTDTQYF. The chain is built from TRBV7-9 and TRBJ2-3; 11 bases agree with TRBD2. CDR3 length: 15 residues. CDR1 SEHNR and CDR2 FQNEAQ come from the germline V gene (reference sequence). V was pared by 5 bases and J by 3 bases, with 4 bases of the junction left unmatched.

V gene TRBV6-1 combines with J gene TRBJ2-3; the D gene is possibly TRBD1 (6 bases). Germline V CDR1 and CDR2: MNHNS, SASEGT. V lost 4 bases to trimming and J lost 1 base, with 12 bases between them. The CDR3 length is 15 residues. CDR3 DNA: TGTGCCAGCAGTGGCCGGGACAAAGGCACAGATACGCAGTATTTT. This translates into CASSGRDKGTDTQYF.